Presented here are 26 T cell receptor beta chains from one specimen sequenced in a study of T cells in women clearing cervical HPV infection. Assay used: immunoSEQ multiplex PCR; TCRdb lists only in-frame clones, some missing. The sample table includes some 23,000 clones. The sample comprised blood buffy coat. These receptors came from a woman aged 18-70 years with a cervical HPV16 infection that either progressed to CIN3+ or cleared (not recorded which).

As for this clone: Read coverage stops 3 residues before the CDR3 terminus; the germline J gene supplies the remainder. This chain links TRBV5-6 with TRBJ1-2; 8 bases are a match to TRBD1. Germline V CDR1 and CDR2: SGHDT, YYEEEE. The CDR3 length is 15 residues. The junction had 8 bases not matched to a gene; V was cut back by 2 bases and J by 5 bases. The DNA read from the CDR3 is TGTGCCAGCAGCTTTGACAGGGGCGGTCTGTATGGC. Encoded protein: CASSFDRGGLYG. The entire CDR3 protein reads CASSFDRGGLYGYTF.

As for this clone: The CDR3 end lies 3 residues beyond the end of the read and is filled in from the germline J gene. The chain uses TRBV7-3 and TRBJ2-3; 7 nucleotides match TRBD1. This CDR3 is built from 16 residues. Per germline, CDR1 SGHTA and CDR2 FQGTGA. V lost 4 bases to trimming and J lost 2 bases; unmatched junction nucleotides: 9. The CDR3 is CASSSLGQAYTDTQYF. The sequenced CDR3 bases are TGTGCCAGCAGCTCCCTAGGACAGGCCTACACAGATACG.

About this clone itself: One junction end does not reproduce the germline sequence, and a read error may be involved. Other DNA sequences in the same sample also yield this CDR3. CDR3 DNA (partial): TGTGCCAGCAGCTTAGGTCGGCAGGGAGGTGGAAACACG. Translated: CASSLGRQGGGNT. The full CDR3 sequence reads CASSLGRQGGGNTIYF. This chain uses TRBV7-6 with TRBJ1-3; tentatively, D is TRBD1 (5 bases). The read comes to an end 3 residues before the CDR3 does, leaving the germline J gene to fill in the end. Germline CDR1 is SGHVS and CDR2 is FNYEAQ. The CDR3 is 16 amino acids.

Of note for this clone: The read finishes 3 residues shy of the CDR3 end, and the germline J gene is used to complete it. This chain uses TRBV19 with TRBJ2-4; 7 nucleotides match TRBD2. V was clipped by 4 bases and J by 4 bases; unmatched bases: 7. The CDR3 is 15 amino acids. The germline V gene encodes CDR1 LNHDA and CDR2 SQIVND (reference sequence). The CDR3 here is CASSTPSGPKNIQYF. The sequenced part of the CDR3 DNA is TGTGCCAGTAGTACACCTAGCGGCCCGAAAAACATT.

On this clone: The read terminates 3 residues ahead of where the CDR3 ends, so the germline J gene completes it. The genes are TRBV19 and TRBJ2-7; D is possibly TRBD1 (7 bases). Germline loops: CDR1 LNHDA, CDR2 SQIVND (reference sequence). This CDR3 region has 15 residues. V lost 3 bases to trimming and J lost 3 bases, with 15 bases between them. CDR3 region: CASSMAWQGGYEQYF. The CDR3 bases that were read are TGTGCCAGTAGTATGGCGTGGCAGGGGGGCTACGAG.

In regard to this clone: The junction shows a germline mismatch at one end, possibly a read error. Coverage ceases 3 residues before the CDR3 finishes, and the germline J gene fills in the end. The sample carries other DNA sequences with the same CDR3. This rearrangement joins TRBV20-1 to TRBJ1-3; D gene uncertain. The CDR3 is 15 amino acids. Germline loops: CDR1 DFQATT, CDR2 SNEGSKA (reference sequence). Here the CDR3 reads CSARPLSGSGNTIYF. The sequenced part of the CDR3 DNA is TGCAGTGCTCGACCCCTAAGCGGCTCTGGAAACACT.

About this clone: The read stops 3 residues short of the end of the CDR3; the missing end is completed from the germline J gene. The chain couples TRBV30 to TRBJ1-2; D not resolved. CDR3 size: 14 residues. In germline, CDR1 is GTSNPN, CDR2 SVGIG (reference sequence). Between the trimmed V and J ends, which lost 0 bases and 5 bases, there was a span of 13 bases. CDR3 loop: CAWSVYSDFYGYTF. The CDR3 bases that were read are TGTGCCTGGAGTGTATACTCAGACTTTTATGGC.

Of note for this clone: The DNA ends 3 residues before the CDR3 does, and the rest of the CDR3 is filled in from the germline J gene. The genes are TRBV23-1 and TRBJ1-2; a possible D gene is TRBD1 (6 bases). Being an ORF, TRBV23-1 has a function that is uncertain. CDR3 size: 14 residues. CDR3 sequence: CASSQSRGLWGYTF. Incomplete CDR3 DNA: TGCGCCAGCAGTCAATCCAGGGGATTATGGGGC.

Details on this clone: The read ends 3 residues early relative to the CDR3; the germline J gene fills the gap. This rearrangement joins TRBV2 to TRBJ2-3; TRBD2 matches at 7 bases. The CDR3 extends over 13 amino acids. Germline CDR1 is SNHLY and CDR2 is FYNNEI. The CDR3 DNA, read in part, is TGTGCCAGCGGCGGGACTACACAAGAGACG. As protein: CASGGTTQET. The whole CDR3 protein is CASGGTTQETQYF.

The CDR3 DNA, read in part, is TGTGCCAGCAGCACGGGACAGGGGGTTGAAAAA. This encodes CASSTGQGVEK. The whole CDR3 protein reads CASSTGQGVEKLFF. The chain recombines TRBV28 with TRBJ1-4; 11 bases line up with TRBD1. The CDR3 goes on 3 residues after the read ends, and that part is filled in from the germline J gene. The J segment lost 7 bases and the V segment lost 6 bases, leaving 4 bases of the junction unmatched. The CDR3 length is 14 residues. CDR1 and CDR2 (germline): MDHEN, SYDVKM.

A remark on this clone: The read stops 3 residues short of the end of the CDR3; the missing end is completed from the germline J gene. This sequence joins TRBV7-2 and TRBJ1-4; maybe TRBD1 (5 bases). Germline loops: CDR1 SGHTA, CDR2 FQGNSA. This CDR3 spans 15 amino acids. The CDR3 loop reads CASSLVGGRNSPLFF. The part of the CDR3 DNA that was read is TGTGCCAGCAGCTTAGTGGGGGGTCGGAATTCACCA. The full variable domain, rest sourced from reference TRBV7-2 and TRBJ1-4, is GAGVSQSPSNKVTEKGKDVELRCDPISGHTALYWYRQSLGQGLEFLIYFQGNSAPDKSGLPSDRFSAERTGGSVSTLTIQRTQQEDSAVYLCASSLVGGRNSPLFFGSGTQLSVL.

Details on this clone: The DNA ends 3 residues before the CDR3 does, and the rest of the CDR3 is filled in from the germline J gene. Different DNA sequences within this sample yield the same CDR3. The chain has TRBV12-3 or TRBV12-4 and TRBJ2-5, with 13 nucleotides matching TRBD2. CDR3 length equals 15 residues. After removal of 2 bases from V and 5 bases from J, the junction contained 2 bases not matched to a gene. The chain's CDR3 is CASSLTSGRGETQYF. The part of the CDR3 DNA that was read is TGTGCCAGCAGTTTAACTAGCGGGAGGGGGGAGACC.

The CDR3 here is CAWSVGGTNNSPLHF. The sequenced CDR3 bases are TGTGCCTGGAGTGTAGGGGGAACTAATAATTCACCC. This chain uses TRBV30 with TRBJ1-6; a possible D gene is TRBD1 (6 bases). The CDR3 extends 3 residues past the end of the read, so its final part is completed from the germline J gene. Germline CDR1 reads GTSNPN; CDR2 reads SVGIG (reference sequence). The CDR3 is 15 residues long. The V end was cut by 0 bases, the J end by 5 bases, with 11 bases between. The full variable domain, its missing parts supplied by reference TRBV30 and TRBJ1-6, is SQTIHQWPATLVQPVGSPLSLECTVEGTSNPNLYWYRQAAGRGLQLLFYSVGIGQISSEVPQNLSASRPQDRQFILSSKKLLLSDSGFYLCAWSVGGTNNSPLHFGNGTRLTVT.

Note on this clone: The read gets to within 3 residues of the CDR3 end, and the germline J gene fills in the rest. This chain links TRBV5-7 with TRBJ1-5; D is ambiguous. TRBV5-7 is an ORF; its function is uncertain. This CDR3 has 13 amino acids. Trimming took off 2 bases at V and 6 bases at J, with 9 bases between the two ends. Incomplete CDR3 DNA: TGTGCCAGCAGCTTCCGCCTCGGTCAGCCC. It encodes CASSFRLGQP. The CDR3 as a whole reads CASSFRLGQPQHF.

Incomplete CDR3 DNA: TGTGCCAGCAGCTTCGGGGGGAGCTCCTACGAG. It encodes CASSFGGSSYE. The full CDR3 is CASSFGGSSYEQYF. This sequence joins TRBV7-8 and TRBJ2-7; TRBD2 agrees at 7 bases. The read ends 3 residues early relative to the CDR3; the germline J gene fills the gap. V shed 3 bases and J 0 bases; nucleotides not matched to a gene: 2. This CDR3 is built from 14 residues. CDR1 and CDR2 (germline): SGHVS, FQNEAQ.

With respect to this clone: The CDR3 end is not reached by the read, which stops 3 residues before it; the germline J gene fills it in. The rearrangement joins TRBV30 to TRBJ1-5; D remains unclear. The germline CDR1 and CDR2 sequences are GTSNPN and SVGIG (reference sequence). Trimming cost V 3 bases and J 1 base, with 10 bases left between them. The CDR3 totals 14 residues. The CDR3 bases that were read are TGTGCCTGGAGACCAGGCGTAAGCAATCAGCCC. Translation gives CAWRPGVSNQP. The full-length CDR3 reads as CAWRPGVSNQPQHF.

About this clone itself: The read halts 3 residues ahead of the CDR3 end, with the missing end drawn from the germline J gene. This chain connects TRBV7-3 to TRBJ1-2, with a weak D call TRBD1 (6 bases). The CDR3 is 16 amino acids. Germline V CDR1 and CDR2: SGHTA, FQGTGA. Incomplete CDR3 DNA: TGTGCCAGCAGCCATAAGTCAGGCACAGGGTCAGATACC. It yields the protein CASSHKSGTGSDT. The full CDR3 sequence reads CASSHKSGTGSDTYTF.

The sequenced CDR3 bases are TGTGCCAGCTCACCGAGGAGGGGAGACACCGGGGAG. It encodes CASSPRRGDTGE. The whole CDR3 is CASSPRRGDTGELFF. The chain is built from TRBV18 and TRBJ2-2; TRBD2 might be the D (6 bases). The read falls 3 residues short of the CDR3 end, and the missing part is taken from the germline J gene. Germline CDR1 KGHSH, CDR2 LQKENI. The V end was cut by 3 bases, the J end by 3 bases, with 11 bases between. CDR3 size: 15 residues.

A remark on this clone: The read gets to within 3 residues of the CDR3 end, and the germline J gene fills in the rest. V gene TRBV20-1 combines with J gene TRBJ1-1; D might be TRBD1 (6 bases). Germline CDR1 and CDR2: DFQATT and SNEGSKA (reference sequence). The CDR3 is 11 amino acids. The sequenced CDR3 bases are TGCAGTGCAACCACCGGGACATCA. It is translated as CSATTGTS. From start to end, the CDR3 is CSATTGTSAFF.

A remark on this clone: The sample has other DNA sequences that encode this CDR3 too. The CDR3 loop reads CASSAGQGRSVENTIYF. The sequenced CDR3 bases are TGCGCCAGCAGTGCGGGACAGGGCCGATCGGTTGAAAACACC. The chain links TRBV10-1 to TRBJ1-3; 9 bases line up with TRBD1. The missing CDR3 end, 3 residues past where the read stops, is filled in from the germline J gene. The CDR3 runs to 17 residues. The junction had 13 bases not matched to a gene; V was cut back by 4 bases and J by 6 bases. Germline V gene sequence: CDR1 WNHNN, CDR2 SYGVQD (reference sequence).

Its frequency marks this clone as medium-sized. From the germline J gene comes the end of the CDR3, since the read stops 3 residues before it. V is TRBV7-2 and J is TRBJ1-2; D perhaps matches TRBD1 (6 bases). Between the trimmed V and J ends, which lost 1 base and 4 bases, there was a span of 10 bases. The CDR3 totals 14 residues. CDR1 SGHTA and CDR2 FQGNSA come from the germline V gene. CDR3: CASSLGTAAYGYTF. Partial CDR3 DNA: TGTGCCAGCAGCTTAGGGACAGCCGCCTATGGC.

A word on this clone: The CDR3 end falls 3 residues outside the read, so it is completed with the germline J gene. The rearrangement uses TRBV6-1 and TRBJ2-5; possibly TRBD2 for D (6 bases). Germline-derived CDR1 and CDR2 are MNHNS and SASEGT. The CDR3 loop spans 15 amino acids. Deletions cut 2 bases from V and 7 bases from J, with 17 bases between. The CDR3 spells CASSETGGIPGTQYF. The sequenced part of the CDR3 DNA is TGTGCCAGCAGTGAAACCGGCGGGATCCCGGGGACC.

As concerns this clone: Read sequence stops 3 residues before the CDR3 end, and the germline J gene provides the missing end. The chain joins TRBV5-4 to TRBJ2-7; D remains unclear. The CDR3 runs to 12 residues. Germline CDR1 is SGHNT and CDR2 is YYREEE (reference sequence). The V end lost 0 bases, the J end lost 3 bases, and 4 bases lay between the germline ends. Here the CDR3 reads CASSLANYEQYF. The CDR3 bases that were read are TGTGCCAGCAGCTTGGCTAACTACGAG.

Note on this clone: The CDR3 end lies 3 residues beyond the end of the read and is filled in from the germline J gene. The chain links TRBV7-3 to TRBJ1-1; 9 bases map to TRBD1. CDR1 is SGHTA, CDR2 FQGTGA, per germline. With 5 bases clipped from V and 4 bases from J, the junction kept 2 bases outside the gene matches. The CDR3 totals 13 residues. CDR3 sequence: CASSTQGATEAFF. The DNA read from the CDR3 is TGTGCCAGCAGCACACAGGGGGCCACTGAA.

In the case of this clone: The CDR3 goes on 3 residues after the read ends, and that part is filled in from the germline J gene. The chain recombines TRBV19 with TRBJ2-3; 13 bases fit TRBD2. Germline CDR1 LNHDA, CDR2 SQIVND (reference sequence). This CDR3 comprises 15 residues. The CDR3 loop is CASSTGLAGEETQYF. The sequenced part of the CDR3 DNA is TGTGCCAGTAGCACCGGACTAGCGGGGGAAGAGACG.

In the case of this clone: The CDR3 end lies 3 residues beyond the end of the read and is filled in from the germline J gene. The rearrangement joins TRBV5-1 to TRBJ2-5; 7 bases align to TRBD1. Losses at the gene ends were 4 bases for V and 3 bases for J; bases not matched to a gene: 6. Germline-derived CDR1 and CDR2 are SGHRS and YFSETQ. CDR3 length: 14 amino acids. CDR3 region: CASSVGTVKETQYF. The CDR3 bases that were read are TGCGCCAGCAGCGTAGGGACAGTCAAAGAGACC.